This T cell receptor beta chain appears in the sequencing data of a study of cytomegalovirus exposure and HLA in healthy donors (dated by TCRdb to about 2017). As for the study more broadly: According to an earlier analysis of 587 of the donors, roughly 180 million T cells yielded over 100 million unique TCR beta sequences and less than 300 Gb of sequence data. An early release covering over 500 HLA-typed donors comprised about 320 gigabases of sequencing data and around 86 million unique TCR sequences. HLA typing covered class I and class II loci at four-digit resolution. The later analysis used no new phenotypic data to find candidate immune exposures, relying instead on TCR beta sequences and their occurrence across donors. Roughly 5 DR-DQ haplotypes were handled as single units for association and clustering, since linkage in the cohort was strong. The number of typed donors differed by locus: about 629-640 for A, B, C, DRB1 and DQB1; some 500 for DQA1; 606 for DPA1; and 400 to 480 for DPB1. The aim of the study was to test whether cataloging public T cell receptors could identify signatures of past pathogen exposure. An earlier analysis of approximately 580 of the donors used high-throughput TCR beta sequencing to judge whether each TCR beta V gene segment behaved as functional or pseudogenic. In a later analysis, previously published TCR beta repertoires from 500 to 750 donors were re-analyzed and high-resolution HLA genotyping was added so that TCR occurrence patterns could be studied. The T cell repertoires of 700 or so subjects were profiled by immunosequencing and related to cytomegalovirus serostatus. In a later genetic analysis, genome-wide SNP genotypes for about three fifths of the roughly 670 donors were used, and that subset was treated as a discovery cohort. Of the 300 to 450 genotyped donors, less than 85% were placed in the genetic ancestry cluster associated with self-reported Caucasian donors. High-throughput TCR immunosequencing, statistical association of individual TCRs with disease status, and machine learning were combined to predict cytomegalovirus infection status. Across some 400 genotyped donors of the cohort, an average of approximately 200,000 unique TCR beta nucleotide sequences per donor were sequenced, and approximately 17% of those sequences were non-productive. Donor age, sex, ethnicity and CMV serostatus were compiled alongside the repertoire data. Every discovery cohort repertoire had been produced on one sequencing platform. Along with the approximately 600-subject first cohort, a separate validation cohort of over a hundred different subjects was used.

Receptor libraries were prepared by the immunoSEQ multiplex PCR assay. The multiplex PCR relied on a mix of 60 forward primers for TCR Vbeta segments and 13 reverse primers for TCR Jbeta segments. A multiplex PCR assay on genomic DNA amplified the CDR3 region of rearranged TCR beta genes. The amplified TCR beta libraries were sequenced on the Illumina HiSeq System as 87-base-pair reads. Under the source paper's analysis protocol: In a later analysis, tens of millions of unique TCR beta chains were counted across the approximately 640 repertoires, and about 10 million of these chains were shared by at least two donors. To remove PCR and sequencing errors, raw reads were error-corrected and collapsed into unique sequences using a nearest-neighbor algorithm that merged closely related sequences. Alignment of CDR3 sequences to IMGT reference sequences was used to assign V, D and J gene segments. For a sequence to be retained, a match of at least six nucleotides was required to both a V gene segment and a J gene segment. Rearrangements were classified as productive when the CDR3 lacked stop codons and remained in frame with V and J, and all other rearrangements were classified as non-productive. CDR3 was defined by IMGT convention, running from the second conserved V-encoded cysteine to the conserved J-encoded phenylalanine. The earlier analysis of some 540 of the donors excluded any sequence lacking an unambiguous match to a single V gene segment. An earlier analysis of several hundred of the donors called V segments functional above 56.7% productive rearrangements and segregating when the between-donor standard deviation exceeded 5%. A statistical classification framework was developed to diagnose cytomegalovirus status using the catalog of TCR beta chain sequences. In a later analysis, TCR nucleotide sequences were compared against IMGT/GENE-DB human TR gene sequences so that V and J genes could be assigned. In a later analysis, CDR3 sequences and most-parsimonious VDJ recombination scenarios were assigned using the TCRdist pipeline. In a later analysis, every TCR beta chain was defined by the combination of its CDR3 amino acid sequence and its V-gene family, and reads without a unique V-gene family were dropped. In a later analysis, a few hundred highly shared, low-generation-probability nucleotide sequences were removed to address suspected cross-contamination and a sequencing artifact. In a later analysis, a clonal expansion index was calculated for each public chain from normalized within-repertoire ranks of inferred template counts. A later analysis computed generation probabilities with a VDJ recombination model fitted to out-of-frame rearrangements, and checked the results against IGoR. A later analysis scored TCR-TCR, TCR-HLA and TCR-CMV co-occurrence with hypergeometric tests, applying a repertoire-size bias correction to TCR pairs. In a later analysis, false discovery rates were estimated by permuting HLA or CMV assignments 20 times. In a later analysis, co-occurring TCRs were grouped using DBSCAN, with TCRdist sequence similarity added in when clustering inside HLA-allele-positive subsets. For co-occurrence clustering, repertoires with fewer than 30,000 or more than 120,000 public chains were excluded, along with several repertoires with anomalous nucleotide sharing. As stored in TCRdb, this immuneACCESS dataset retains in-frame rearrangements with V and J assigned. A fraction of the clones does not appear; measured against another copy, unresolved V genes explain less than half of the discrepancy, and the remainder lacks a known reason. V and J calls and clone size are those listed in that table; D and trimming were worked out from the DNA. Within this sample are around 130,000 clones, with over 8% of them counted one time only. 5% to 7% of the sample lies in the top ten.

The cohort was made up of several hundred healthy bone marrow donors. All cohort members were sampled while nominally healthy, although unrecorded immune exposures were likely present. The donor was CMV seronegative and was included in the group of a few hundred seronegative cohort members. Each donor provided a peripheral blood sample, and peripheral blood mononuclear cells were used for TCR beta sequencing. Genomic DNA was extracted from the blood cell samples with the Qiagen DNeasy Blood Extraction Kit. The paper as a whole reports these results and caveats: Correlated functional status among segregating V segments might be attributable to linkage disequilibrium, but an unknown experimental factor could not be ruled out. According to a later analysis, parvovirus B19, influenza, CMV and Epstein-Barr virus appeared linked to several top co-occurrence clusters. In an earlier analysis of about 600 of the donors, most TCR beta V segments appeared in productive rearrangements about 87% or about 30% of the time, broadly matching IMGT annotations. HLA typing was unavailable for some donors at each locus, so association tests used only the typed subset. A further reported finding was that TCR beta sequences accurately predicted the HLA-A and HLA-B alleles for most subjects in the first cohort. Compared with the approximately 700-donor mean, donors in an Asian-associated ancestry cluster had fewer N-insertions in productive TCRs, according to a later genetic analysis. A total of roughly 160 TCR beta chains were listed by the study as associated with cytomegalovirus. Compared with equally common non-associated chains, HLA-associated TCR beta chains in a later analysis were more clonally expanded and had lower generation probabilities. Roughly uniform sequencing depth across donors was assumed in presence/absence analyses, although this assumption may not hold. In vitro tests confirmed that a few of the cytomegalovirus-associated TCR beta chains recognize cytomegalovirus antigens. The only immune exposure information available for the cohort was CMV serostatus. The classifier was reported to diagnose cytomegalovirus status with high specificity and sensitivity in both the original and validation cohorts. When HLA alleles, especially DR and DQ, strongly co-occurred, TCR associations were difficult to assign to individual alleles. At a false discovery rate of 0.05, a later analysis linked about 16,000 TCR beta sequences to specific HLA alleles. The authors suggested that the approach could potentially be extended to other disease states and immunological phenotypes. Most TCR sequences were seen in very few donors, while some public TCRs were found in many individuals. Most CMV-associated TCR beta chains appeared to be HLA-restricted in a later analysis, and the HLA associations seemed to be driven largely by CMV exposure. Only TCR beta chains were sequenced in this cohort, and the absence of alpha or paired-chain data limited detectable features. An association between a missense DCLRE1C variant and V-gene and J-gene trimming of TCR beta chains was found in a later genetic analysis and replicated in an independent cohort. According to a later analysis, TCR association rates differed among HLA loci, with DRB1 alleles showing the most associated TCRs and HLA-C alleles showing the fewest. Over 15 rarely observed V segments, including chromosome 9 orphons, were excluded from the earlier analysis of several hundred of the donors because counts were too low. Because the 87-base-pair reads could not distinguish some IMGT-functional V segments, including TRBV6-2 and TRBV6-3, those segments were excluded. The sequencing pipeline was judged likely to have produced a cluster of highly shared sequence variants as a technical artifact.

Turning to this clone: Its antigen is unknown. There are no base qualities to consult, and no much larger clone falls within one base.

The CDR3 numbers 15 residues from cysteine through phenylalanine. Only the CDR3 region is kept as DNA, spanning 45 bases read in frame from base 1. V gives up 1 base and J gives up 2 bases, and the segment between their germline ends measures 12 bases. The germline V gene specifies SGHTA as CDR1 and FQGNSA as CDR2. The V gene is TRBV7-2 and the J gene is TRBJ2-7, and possibly TRBD1, on 6 matching bases. Sequenced: PBMCs. The TCR was taken from a man aged 35 to 55 in good health and CMV-seronegative. The CDR3 region has the sequence CASSLDPGQAYEQYF. The nucleotide sequence reads as follows: TGTGCCAGCAGCTTAGACCCGGGACAAGCCTACGAGCAGTACTTC.